The next 5 T cell receptor beta chains were all read from a single sample in a study of immune cell composition in non-small cell lung cancer. The assay was immunoSEQ multiplex PCR, and TCRdb's table has in-frame clones only and misses some. Of 9,500 to 14,000 clones listed, 50% to 75% are singletons. The sample consisted of lung tumor tissue. These receptors all stem from a human donor with non-small cell lung cancer.

V is TRBV28 and J is TRBJ2-2; 7 bases agree with TRBD1. The CDR3 has 17 residues. CDR1 and CDR2 from the germline V gene are MDHEN and SYDVKM. Trimming took 4 bases from V and 4 from J; bases not matched to a gene: 12. CDR3 DNA: TGTGCCAGCAGTTCCTCGACAGGGTCCTCGAGCACCGGGGAGCTGTTTTTT. Translated: CASSSSTGSSSTGELFF. Together with reference TRBV28 and TRBJ2-2, the CDR3 gives the full variable domain: DVKVTQSSRYLVKRTGEKVFLECVQDMDHENMFWYRQDPGLGLRLIYFSYDVKMKEKGDIPEGYSVSREKKERFSLILESASTNQTSMYLCASSSSTGSSSTGELFFGEGSRLTVL.

The chain is built from TRBV2 and TRBJ2-7, with 7 positions matching TRBD2. CDR1 and CDR2 (germline): SNHLY, FYNNEI. The CDR3 runs to 13 residues. J gave up 6 bases and V 4 bases, and 6 bases lay outside the gene matches. The CDR3 region is CASSVEREGEQYF. CDR3 in DNA: TGTGCCAGCAGTGTCGAGCGGGAAGGCGAGCAGTACTTC.

J is TRBJ2-3 and V is TRBV7-2; TRBD2 matches 8 bases. Losses at the gene ends were 4 bases for V and 5 bases for J; bases not matched to a gene: 8. This CDR3 is built from 15 residues. Looked up from germline, CDR1 is SGHTA and CDR2 is FQGNSA. The DNA of the CDR3 is TGTGCCAGCAGCTCCCTCGAGCGGGAGCAAGATACGCAGTATTTT. Its protein product is CASSSLEREQDTQYF.

J is TRBJ2-1 and V is TRBV5-1; the match to TRBD2 covers 9 bases. Germline V gene lookup returns CDR1 SGHRS and CDR2 YFSETQ. The CDR3 is 15 residues long. J lost 9 bases, V lost 6 bases, and 13 bases had no gene match. DNA for the CDR3: TGCGCCAGCACCGATGGGGGGGCGGGAGGGATTGAGCAGTTCTTC. It specifies CASTDGGAGGIEQFF.

The gene calls are TRBV6-6 and TRBJ2-1; D is perhaps TRBD2 (5 bases). The CDR3 spans 15 residues. Germline V gene lookup returns CDR1 MNHNY and CDR2 SVGAGI (reference sequence). V was shortened by 5 bases and J by 1 base, with 12 bases between the two germline ends. The CDR3 loop reads CASSQRGGSYNEQFF. In DNA form, the CDR3 reads TGTGCCAGCAGTCAACGGGGTGGTTCCTACAATGAGCAGTTCTTC.